This TCR beta chain was recovered during a study of cytomegalovirus exposure and HLA in healthy donors. A note on this clone: As yet, its antigen is unknown.

Study-level results: More than 150 TCR beta chains were listed as cytomegalovirus-associated.

60 Vbeta and 13 Jbeta primers were used in PCR. Assay used: immunoSEQ multiplex PCR; TCRdb lists only in-frame clones, some missing. The sample consists of approximately 99,000 clones, approximately 85% of them appearing once. Sequences were obtained from PBMCs. This receptor was taken from a man aged 35 to 55 in good health and CMV-seropositive.

The CDR3 sequence is CASSRVSREQFF. CDR3 nucleotides: TGTGCCAGCAGCCGAGTCTCACGTGAGCAGTTCTTC. The chain is built from TRBV14 and TRBJ2-1; no clear D. V lost 4 bases, J lost 9 bases, and 10 bases lay in between. This CDR3 has 12 residues. The germline V gene has CDR1 SGHDN and CDR2 FVKESK.